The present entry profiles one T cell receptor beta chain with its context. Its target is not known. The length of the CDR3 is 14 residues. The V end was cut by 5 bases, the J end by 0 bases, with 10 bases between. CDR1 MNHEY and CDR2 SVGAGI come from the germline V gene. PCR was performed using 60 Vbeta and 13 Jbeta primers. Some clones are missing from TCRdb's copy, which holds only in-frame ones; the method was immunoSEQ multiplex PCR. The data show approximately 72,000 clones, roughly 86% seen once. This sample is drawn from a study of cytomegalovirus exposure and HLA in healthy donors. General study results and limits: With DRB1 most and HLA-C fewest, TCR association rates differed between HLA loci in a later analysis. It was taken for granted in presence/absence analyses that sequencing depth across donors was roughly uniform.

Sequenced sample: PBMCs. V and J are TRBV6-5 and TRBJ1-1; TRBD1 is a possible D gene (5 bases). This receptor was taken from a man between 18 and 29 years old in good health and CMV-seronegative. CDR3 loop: CASSPQVMNTEAFF. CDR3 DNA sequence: TGTGCCAGCAGTCCACAGGTTATGAACACTGAAGCTTTCTTT.